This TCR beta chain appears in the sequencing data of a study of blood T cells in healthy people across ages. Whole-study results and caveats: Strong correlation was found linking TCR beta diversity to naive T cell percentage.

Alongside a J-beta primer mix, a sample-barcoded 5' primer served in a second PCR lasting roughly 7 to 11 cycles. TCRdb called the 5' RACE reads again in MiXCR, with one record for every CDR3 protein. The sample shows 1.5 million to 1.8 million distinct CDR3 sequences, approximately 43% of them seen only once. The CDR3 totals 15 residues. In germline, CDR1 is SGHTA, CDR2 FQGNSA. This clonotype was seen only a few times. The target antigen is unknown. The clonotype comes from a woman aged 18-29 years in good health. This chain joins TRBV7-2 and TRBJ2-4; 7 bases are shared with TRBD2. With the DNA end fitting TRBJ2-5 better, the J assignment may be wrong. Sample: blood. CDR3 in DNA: TGTGCCAGCAGCTTCCAAGCGGGGAGGGGAGAGACCCAGTACTTC. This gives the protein CASSFQAGRGETQYF.